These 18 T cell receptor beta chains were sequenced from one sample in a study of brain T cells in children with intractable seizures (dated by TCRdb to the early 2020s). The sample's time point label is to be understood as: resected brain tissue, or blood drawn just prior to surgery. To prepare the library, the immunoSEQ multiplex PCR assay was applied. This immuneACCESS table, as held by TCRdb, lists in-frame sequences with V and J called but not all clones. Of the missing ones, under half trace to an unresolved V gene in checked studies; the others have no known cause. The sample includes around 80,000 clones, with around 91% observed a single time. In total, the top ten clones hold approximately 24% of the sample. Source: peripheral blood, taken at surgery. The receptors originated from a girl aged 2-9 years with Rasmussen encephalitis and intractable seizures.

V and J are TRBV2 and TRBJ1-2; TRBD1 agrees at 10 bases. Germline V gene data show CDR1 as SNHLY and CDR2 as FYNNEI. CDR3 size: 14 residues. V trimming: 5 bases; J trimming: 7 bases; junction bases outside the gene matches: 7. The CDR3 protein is CASSSGTGVFGYTF. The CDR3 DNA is TGTGCCAGCAGTTCCGGGACAGGGGTGTTTGGCTACACCTTC. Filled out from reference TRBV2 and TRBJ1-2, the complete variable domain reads EPEVTQTPSHQVTQMGQEVILRCVPISNHLYFYWYRQILGQKVEFLVSFYNNEISEKSEIFDDQFSVERPDGSNFTLKIRSTKLEDSAMYFCASSSGTGVFGYTFGSGTRLTVV.

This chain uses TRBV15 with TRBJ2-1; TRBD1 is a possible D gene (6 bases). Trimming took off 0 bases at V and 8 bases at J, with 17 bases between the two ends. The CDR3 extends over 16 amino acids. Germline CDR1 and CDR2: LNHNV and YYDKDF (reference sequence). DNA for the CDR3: TGTGCCACCAGCAGAGATGGGCCCCCAGGGGAACATGAGCAGTTCTTC. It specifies CATSRDGPPGEHEQFF. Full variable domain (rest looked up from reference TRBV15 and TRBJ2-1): DAMVIQNPRYQVTQFGKPVTLSCSQTLNHNVMYWYQQKSSQAPKLLFHYYDKDFNNEADTPDNFQSRRPNTSFCFLDIRSPGLGDTAMYLCATSRDGPPGEHEQFFGPGTRLTVL.

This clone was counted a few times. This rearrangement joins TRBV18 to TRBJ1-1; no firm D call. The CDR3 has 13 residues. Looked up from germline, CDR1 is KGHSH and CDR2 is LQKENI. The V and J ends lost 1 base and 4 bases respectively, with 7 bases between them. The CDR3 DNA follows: TGTGCCAGCTCACCACTTGAATCCACTGAAGCTTTCTTT. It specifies CASSPLESTEAFF.

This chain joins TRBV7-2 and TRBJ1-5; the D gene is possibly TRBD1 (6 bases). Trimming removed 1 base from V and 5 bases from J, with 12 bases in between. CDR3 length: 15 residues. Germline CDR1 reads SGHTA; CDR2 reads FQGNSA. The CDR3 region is CASSLERGRDQPQHF. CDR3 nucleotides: TGTGCCAGCAGCTTAGAACGGGGGCGGGATCAGCCCCAGCATTTT.

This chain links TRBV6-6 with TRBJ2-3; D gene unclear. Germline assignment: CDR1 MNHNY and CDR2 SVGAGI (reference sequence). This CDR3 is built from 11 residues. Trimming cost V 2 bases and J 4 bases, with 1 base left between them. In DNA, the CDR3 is TGTGCCAGCAGTTACGCAGATACGCAGTATTTT. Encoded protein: CASSYADTQYF.

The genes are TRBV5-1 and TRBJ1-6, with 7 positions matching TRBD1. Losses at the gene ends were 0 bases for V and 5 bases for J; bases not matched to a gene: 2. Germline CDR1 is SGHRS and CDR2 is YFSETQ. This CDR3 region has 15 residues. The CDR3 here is CASSLGTGDNSPLHF. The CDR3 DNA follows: TGCGCCAGCAGCTTGGGGACAGGTGATAATTCACCCCTCCACTTT. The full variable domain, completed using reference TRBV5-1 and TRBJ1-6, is KAGVTQTPRYLIKTRGQQVTLSCSPISGHRSVSWYQQTPGQGLQFLFEYFSETQRNKGNFPGRFSGRQFSNSRSEMNVSTLELGDSALYLCASSLGTGDNSPLHFGNGTRLTVT.

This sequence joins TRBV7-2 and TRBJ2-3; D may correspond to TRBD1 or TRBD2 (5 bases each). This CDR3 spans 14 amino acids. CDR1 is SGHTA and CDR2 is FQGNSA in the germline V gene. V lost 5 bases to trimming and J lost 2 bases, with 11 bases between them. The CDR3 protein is CASSPGTYTDTQYF. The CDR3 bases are TGTGCCAGCAGCCCAGGGACCTACACAGATACGCAGTATTTT.

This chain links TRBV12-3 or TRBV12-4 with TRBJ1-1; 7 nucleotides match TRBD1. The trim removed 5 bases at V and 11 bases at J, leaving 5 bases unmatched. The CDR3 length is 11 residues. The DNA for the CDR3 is TGTGCCAGCAGTCCCACAGGGGTGGCTTTCTTT. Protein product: CASSPTGVAFF.

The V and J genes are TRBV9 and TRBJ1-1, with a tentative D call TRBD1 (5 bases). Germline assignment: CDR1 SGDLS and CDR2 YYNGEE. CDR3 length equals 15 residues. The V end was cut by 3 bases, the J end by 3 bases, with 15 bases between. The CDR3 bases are TGTGCCAGCAGCGAGTGGGGAAAGGGGTACACTGAAGCTTTCTTT. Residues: CASSEWGKGYTEAFF.

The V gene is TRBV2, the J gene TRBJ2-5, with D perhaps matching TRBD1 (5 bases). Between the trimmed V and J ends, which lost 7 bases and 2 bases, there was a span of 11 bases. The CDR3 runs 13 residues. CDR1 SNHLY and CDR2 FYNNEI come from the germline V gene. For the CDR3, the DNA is TGTGCCAGCATGGGCAGGGCTCAAGAGACCCAGTACTTC. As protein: CASMGRAQETQYF. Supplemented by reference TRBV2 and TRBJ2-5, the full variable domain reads EPEVTQTPSHQVTQMGQEVILRCVPISNHLYFYWYRQILGQKVEFLVSFYNNEISEKSEIFDDQFSVERPDGSNFTLKIRSTKLEDSAMYFCASMGRAQETQYFGPGTRLLVL.

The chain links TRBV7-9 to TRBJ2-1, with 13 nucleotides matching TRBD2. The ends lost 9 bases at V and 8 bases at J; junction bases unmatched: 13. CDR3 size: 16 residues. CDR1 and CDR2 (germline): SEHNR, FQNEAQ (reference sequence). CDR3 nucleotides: TGTGCCAGTCAGCCGATACTAGCGGGAGGGGCTGATGAGCAGTTCTTC. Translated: CASQPILAGGADEQFF.

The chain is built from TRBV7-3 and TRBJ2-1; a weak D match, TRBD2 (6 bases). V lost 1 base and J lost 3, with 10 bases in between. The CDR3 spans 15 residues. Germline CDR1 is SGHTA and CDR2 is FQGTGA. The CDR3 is CASSLIGGLYNEQFF. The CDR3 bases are TGTGCCAGCAGCTTAATCGGGGGACTCTACAATGAGCAGTTCTTC.

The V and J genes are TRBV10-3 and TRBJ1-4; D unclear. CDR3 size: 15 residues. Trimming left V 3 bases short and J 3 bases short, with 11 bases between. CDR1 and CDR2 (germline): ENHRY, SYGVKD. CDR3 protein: CAISEGQPSNEKLFF. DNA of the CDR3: TGTGCCATCAGTGAAGGTCAGCCGTCTAATGAAAAACTGTTTTTT.

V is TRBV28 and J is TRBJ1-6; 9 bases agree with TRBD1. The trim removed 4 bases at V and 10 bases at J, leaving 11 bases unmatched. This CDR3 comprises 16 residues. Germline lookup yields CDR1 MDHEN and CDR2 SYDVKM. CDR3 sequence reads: CASSSPLQGAGSPLHF. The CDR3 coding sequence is TGTGCCAGCAGTTCTCCCCTACAGGGGGCGGGATCACCCCTCCACTTT.

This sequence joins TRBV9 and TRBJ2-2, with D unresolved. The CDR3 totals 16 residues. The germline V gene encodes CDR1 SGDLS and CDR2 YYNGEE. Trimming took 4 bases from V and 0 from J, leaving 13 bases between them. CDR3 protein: CASSPFRVTNTGELFF. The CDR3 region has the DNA TGTGCCAGCAGCCCCTTCCGGGTCACGAACACCGGGGAGCTGTTTTTT. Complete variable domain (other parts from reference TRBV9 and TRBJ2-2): DSGVTQTPKHLITATGQRVTLRCSPRSGDLSVYWYQQSLDQGLQFLIQYYNGEERAKGNILERFSAQQFPDLHSELNLSSLELGDSALYFCASSPFRVTNTGELFFGEGSRLTVL.

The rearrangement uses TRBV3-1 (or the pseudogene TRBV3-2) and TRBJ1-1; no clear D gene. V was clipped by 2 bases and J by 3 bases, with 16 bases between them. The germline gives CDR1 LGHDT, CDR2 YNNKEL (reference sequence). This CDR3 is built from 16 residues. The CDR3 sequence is CASSQLARGVDTEAFF. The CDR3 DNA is TGTGCCAGCAGCCAACTTGCGCGGGGAGTGGACACTGAAGCTTTCTTT.

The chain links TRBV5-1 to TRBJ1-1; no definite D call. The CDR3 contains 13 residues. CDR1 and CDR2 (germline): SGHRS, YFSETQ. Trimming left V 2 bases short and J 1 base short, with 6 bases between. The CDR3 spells CASSFRANTEAFF. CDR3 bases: TGCGCCAGCAGCTTTCGGGCGAACACTGAAGCTTTCTTT. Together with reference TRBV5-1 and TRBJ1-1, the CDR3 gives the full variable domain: KAGVTQTPRYLIKTRGQQVTLSCSPISGHRSVSWYQQTPGQGLQFLFEYFSETQRNKGNFPGRFSGRQFSNSRSEMNVSTLELGDSALYLCASSFRANTEAFFGQGTRLTVV.

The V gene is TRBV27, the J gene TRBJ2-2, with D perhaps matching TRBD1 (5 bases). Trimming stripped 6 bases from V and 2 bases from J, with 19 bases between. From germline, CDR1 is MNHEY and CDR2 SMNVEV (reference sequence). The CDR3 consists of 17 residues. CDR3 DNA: TGTGCCAGCAGGACCCGACAGTCCCCGATTAACACCGGGGAGCTGTTTTTT. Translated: CASRTRQSPINTGELFF.